The source of this T cell receptor (beta chain) is a study of blood T cells in healthy people across ages. The germline V gene encodes CDR1 MNHNS and CDR2 SASEGT. The CDR3 has 16 residues. V shed 4 bases and J 0 bases; nucleotides not matched to a gene: 4. The second PCR ran roughly 6 to 11 cycles with a sample-barcoded 5' primer and J-beta primers. Each of the cDNA molecules was tagged by a template-switch adaptor with 12 random nucleotides. TCRdb recomputed calls from the 5' RACE reads with MiXCR, one row per CDR3 protein. The table shows 850,000 to 1,300,000 distinct CDR3 sequences, with more than 35% occurring only once.

This chain links TRBV6-1 with TRBJ2-1, with 9 positions matching TRBD2. The clonotype was recovered from a woman aged 60-75 years in good health. The sequencing sample was made of blood. The CDR3 is CASSVLAGRSYNEQFF. The CDR3 nucleotides read TGTGCCAGCAGTGTCCTAGCGGGACGCTCCTACAATGAGCAGTTCTTC.